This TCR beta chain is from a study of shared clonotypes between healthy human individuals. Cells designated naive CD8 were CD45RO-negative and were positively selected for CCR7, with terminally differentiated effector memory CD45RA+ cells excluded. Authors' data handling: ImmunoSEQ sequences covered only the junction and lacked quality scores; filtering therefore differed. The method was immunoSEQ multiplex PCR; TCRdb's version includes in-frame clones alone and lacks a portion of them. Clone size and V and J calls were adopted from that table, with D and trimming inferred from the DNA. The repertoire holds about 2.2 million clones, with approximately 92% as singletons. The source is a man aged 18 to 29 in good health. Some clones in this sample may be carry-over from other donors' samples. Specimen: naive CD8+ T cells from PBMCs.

The CDR3 spells CASLSAGVKDSEQYF. The CDR3 bases are TGTGCCAGCCTATCGGCGGGAGTGAAGGATTCGGAGCAGTACTTC. The chain couples TRBV10-3 to TRBJ2-7, with 7 bases identical to TRBD2. V lost 10 bases to trimming and J lost 7 bases; unmatched junction nucleotides: 19. The CDR3 extends over 15 amino acids. The germline V gene encodes CDR1 ENHRY and CDR2 SYGVKD.